This section outlines one T cell receptor (beta chain) sequence together with its context. Its antigen is still unknown. Looked up from germline, CDR1 is MNHEY and CDR2 is SVGAGI. Trimming shortened V by 0 bases and J by 4 bases, and 12 bases separated the two germline ends. The CDR3 loop spans 15 amino acids. Only in-frame clones appear in the TCRdb table, and some are missing; sequencing was by immunoSEQ multiplex PCR. The table records around 78,000 clones, roughly nine tenths of them present only once. The sample belongs to a study of T cell responses to AZD1222 COVID-19 vaccine. Study-wide results and caveats: Among spike-specific TCRs, nearly half reportedly target unmutated variant regions. Just a handful of AZD1222 recipients tested seropositive at baseline.

The sequence was collected from an adult who received the AZD1222 COVID-19 vaccine. This sequence joins TRBV6-5 and TRBJ1-2, with a weak D call TRBD1 (6 bases). The source material was peripheral blood, sampled 28 days after the second AZD1222 dose. CDR3: CASSYSTPGAYGYTF. The CDR3 DNA sequence: TGTGCCAGCAGTTACTCGACACCAGGGGCCTATGGCTACACCTTC.